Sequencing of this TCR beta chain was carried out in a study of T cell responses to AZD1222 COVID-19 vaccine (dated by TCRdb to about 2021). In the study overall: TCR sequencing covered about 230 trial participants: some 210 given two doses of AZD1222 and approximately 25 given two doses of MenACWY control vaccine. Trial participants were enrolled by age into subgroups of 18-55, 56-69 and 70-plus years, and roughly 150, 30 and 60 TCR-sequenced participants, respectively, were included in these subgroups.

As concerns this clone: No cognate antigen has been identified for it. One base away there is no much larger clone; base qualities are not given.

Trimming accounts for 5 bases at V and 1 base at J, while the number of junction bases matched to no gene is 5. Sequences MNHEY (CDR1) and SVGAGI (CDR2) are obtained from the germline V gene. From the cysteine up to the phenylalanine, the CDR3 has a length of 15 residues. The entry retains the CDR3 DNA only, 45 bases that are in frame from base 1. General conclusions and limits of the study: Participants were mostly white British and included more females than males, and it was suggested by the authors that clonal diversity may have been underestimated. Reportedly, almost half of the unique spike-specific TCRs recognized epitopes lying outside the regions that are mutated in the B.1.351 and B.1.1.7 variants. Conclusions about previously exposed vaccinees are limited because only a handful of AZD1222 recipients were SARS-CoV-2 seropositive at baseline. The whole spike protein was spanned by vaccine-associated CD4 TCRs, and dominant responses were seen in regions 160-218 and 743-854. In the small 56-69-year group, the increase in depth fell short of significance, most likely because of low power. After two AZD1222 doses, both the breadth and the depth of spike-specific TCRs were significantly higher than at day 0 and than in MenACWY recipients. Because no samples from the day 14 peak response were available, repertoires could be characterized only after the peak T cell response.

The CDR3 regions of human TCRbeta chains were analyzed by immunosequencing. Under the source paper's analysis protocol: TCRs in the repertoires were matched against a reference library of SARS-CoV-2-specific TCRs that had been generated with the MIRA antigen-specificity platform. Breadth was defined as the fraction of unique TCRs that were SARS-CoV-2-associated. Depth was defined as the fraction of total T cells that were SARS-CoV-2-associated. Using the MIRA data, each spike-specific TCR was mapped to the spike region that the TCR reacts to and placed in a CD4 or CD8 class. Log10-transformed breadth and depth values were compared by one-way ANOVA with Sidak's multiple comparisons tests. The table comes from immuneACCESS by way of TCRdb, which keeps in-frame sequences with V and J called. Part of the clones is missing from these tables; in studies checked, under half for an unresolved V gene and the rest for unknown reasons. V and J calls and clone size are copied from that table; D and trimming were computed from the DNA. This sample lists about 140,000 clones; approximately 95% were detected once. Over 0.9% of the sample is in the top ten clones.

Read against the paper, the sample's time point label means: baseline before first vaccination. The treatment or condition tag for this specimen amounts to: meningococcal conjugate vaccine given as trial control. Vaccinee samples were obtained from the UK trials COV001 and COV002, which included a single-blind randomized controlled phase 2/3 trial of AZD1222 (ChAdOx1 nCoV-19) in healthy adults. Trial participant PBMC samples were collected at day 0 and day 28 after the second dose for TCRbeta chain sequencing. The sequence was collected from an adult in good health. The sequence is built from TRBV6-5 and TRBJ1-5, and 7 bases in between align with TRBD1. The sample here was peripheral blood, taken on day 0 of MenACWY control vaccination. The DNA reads TGTGCCAGCAGTACCAACAGGGGCAGCAATCAGCCCCAGCATTTT. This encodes CASSTNRGSNQPQHF.